This T cell receptor beta chain was retrieved from a study of blood T cell repertoires in COVID-19. Study information: The United States, Italy and Spain provided the acute and convalescent COVID-19 samples.

TCRdb keeps only in-frame clones here, not all; method: immunoSEQ multiplex PCR. The sample gives roughly 300,000 clones, around 84% of which show up once; roughly 2.5% is in the top ten. Symptom resolution, clearance, or two negative PCRs marked donors in Cohort 3 as recovered. Germline values: CDR1 SGHRS, CDR2 YFSETQ. The CDR3 runs 15 residues. Trimming shortened V by 1 base and J by 2 bases, and 10 bases separated the two germline ends. The clonotype originates from a woman between 45 and 60 years old who had recovered from COVID-19. The chain uses TRBV5-1 and TRBJ2-1, with D perhaps matching TRBD1 (5 bases). Sequencing was performed on PBMCs or T cells enriched from blood (not recorded which). CDR3 loop: CASSLYPGPYNEQFF. The CDR3 coding sequence is TGCGCCAGCAGCTTGTATCCAGGGCCCTACAATGAGCAGTTCTTC.